These T cell receptor beta chains were read from a single sample in a study of T-cell memory formation after mild COVID-19. TCRdb re-analysed the 5' RACE reads in MiXCR, keeping a single row per CDR3 protein. Among 250,000 to 350,000 distinct CDR3 sequences listed, about 16% were seen once. Specimen: PBMCs or a T cell subset sorted from them (not recorded which). Receptor source: a man younger than 35 who had mild COVID-19 (a few samples of this study predate the infection). Cell type and time point are not known. CDR3s include the opening cysteine and the closing phenylalanine or tryptophan. D genes are given only for firm matches. The size of a clone is reported for some rows only, either as once, few or many, or as a class for expanded clones.

j_call: TRBJ2-5
v_call: TRBV20-1
d_call: TRBD1
clone_size: once
cdr3_nt: TGCAGTGCTGCCGGACAGGGGGGATGGCAGACCCAGTACTTC
cdr3_aa: CSAAGQGGWQTQYF

j_call: TRBJ2-5
v_call: TRBV19
d_call: TRBD2
clone_size: -
cdr3_nt: TGTGCCAGTAGTATCGGGACTAGCGAAAAGACCCAGTACTTC
cdr3_aa: CASSIGTSEKTQYF

j_call: TRBJ1-3
v_call: TRBV5-5
d_call: TRBD1
clone_size: -
cdr3_nt: TGTGCCAGCAGCTTACCGACAGGGGCTGGAAACACCATATATTTT
cdr3_aa: CASSLPTGAGNTIYF

j_call: TRBJ2-6
v_call: TRBV20-1
d_call: -
clone_size: -
cdr3_nt: TGCAGTGCTAGAGAAGGGAGCTCTGGGGCCAACGTCCTGACTTTC
cdr3_aa: CSAREGSSGANVLTF

j_call: TRBJ2-1
v_call: TRBV20-1
d_call: -
clone_size: few
cdr3_nt: TGCAGTGCTAGATTAGAGAGCTCCTACAATGAGCAGTTCTTC
cdr3_aa: CSARLESSYNEQFF

j_call: TRBJ2-5
v_call: TRBV12-3/TRBV12-4
d_call: -
clone_size: -
cdr3_nt: TGTGCCAGCAGACCGGCGGGAAGGGGAGCGGAGACCCAGTACTTC
cdr3_aa: CASRPAGRGAETQYF

j_call: TRBJ1-5
v_call: TRBV24-1
d_call: -
clone_size: few
cdr3_nt: TGTGCCACCAGTGATGGAGGAGCCGGGATGATCAAGCCCCAGCATTTT
cdr3_aa: CATSDGGAGMIKPQHF

j_call: TRBJ2-5
v_call: TRBV7-2
d_call: TRBD1
clone_size: -
cdr3_nt: TGTGCCAGCAGCTCTGCGACAGGGGGGAAGGGAGGGACCCAGTACTTC
cdr3_aa: CASSSATGGKGGTQYF

j_call: TRBJ2-1
v_call: TRBV7-8
d_call: -
clone_size: few
cdr3_nt: TGTGCCAGCAGCCCAAGCAGGGTTCGTAGTTCCTACAATGAGCAGTTCTTC
cdr3_aa: CASSPSRVRSSYNEQFF

j_call: TRBJ2-3
v_call: TRBV2
d_call: TRBD2
clone_size: -
cdr3_nt: TGTGCCAGCAGTGTAGGACTAGCGGGGGGGCCGCGAGATACGCAGTATTTT
cdr3_aa: CASSVGLAGGPRDTQYF

j_call: TRBJ1-1
v_call: TRBV19
d_call: -
clone_size: -
cdr3_nt: TGTGCCAGTAGTACGCCTCGTAAGGGATGGACTGAAGCTTTCTTT
cdr3_aa: CASSTPRKGWTEAFF

j_call: TRBJ2-2
v_call: TRBV5-1
d_call: -
clone_size: -
cdr3_nt: TGCGCCAGCAGCTCGACCGGGAACACCGGGGAGCTGTTTTTT
cdr3_aa: CASSSTGNTGELFF

j_call: TRBJ2-1
v_call: TRBV20-1
d_call: TRBD2
clone_size: many
cdr3_nt: TGCAGTGCTAGACCGCTAGCGGGGGGGCATTTCAATGAGCAGTTCTTC
cdr3_aa: CSARPLAGGHFNEQFF